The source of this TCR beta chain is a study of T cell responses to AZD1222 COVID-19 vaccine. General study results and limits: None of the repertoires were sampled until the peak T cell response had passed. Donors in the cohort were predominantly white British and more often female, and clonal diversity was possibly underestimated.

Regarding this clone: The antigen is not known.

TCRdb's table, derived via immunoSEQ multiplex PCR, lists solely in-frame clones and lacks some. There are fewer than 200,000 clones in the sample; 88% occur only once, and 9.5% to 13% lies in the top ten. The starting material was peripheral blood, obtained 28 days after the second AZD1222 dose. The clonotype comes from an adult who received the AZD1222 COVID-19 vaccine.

CDR3: CASSKARRPYSNQPQHF. For the CDR3, the DNA is TGTGCCAGCAGCAAAGCGCGACGGCCTTATAGCAATCAGCCCCAGCATTTT. This sequence joins TRBV21-1 and TRBJ1-5. TRBV21-1 is tagged as a pseudogene. The CDR3 consists of 17 residues.